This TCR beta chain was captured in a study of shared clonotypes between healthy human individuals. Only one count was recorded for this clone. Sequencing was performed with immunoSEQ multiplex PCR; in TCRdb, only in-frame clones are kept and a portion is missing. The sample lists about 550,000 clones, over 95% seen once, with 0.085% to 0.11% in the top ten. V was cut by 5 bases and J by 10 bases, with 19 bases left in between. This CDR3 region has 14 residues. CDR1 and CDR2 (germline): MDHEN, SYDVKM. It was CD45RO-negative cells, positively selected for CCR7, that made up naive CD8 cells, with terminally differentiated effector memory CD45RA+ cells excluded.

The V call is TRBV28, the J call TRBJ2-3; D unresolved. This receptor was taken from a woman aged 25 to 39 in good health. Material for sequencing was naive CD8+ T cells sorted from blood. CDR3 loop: CASSPRDTKDPQYF. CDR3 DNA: TGTGCCAGCAGTCCAAGGGATACCAAGGATCCGCAGTATTTT.